This paragraph reports one TCR beta chain. The antigen this receptor binds is unknown. There are no base qualities to consult, and no much larger clone falls within one base. The same CDR3 is also encoded by other DNA sequences in this sample. Trimming takes 6 bases from V and 4 bases from J, and the germline ends sit 10 bases apart. Taken from the germline V gene, the CDR1 and CDR2 loops are MNHEY and SVGAGI. The CDR3 covers 14 residues, taking in both the cysteine and the phenylalanine. Only the CDR3 DNA stays, 42 bases, in frame from base 1. The sample belongs to a study of blood T cell repertoires in COVID-19 (dated by TCRdb to the early 2020s). Broadly, across the study: The collaborator samples originated in the United States, Italy and Spain and spanned the acute and convalescent phases of COVID-19. The prospective study material was composed of cDNA or gDNA derived from T cells, B-cell-depleted T cells, or PBMCs. Deeply sampled blood TCRbeta repertoires from subjects exposed to, actively infected with, or recovered from COVID-19 were included in the dataset. The repertoires were released in a freely available public database intended as a resource for research on the immune response to SARS-CoV-2. The samples were drawn from two sources: the first 160 participants of the ongoing ImmuneRACE study, and 1,000 to 1,500 subjects contributed by 6 global collaborators. Nearly every sample came with metadata listing a de-identified subject ID, COVID-19 status, age in years and sex. Where available, HLA class I and class II types were obtained from metadata supplied by the sample provider rather than from assay-based typing. Overall study results and their limits: How much clinical and demographic metadata was included differed by source and by participant, and the metadata was provided uncurated.

Collaborating institutions collected whole blood in K2EDTA tubes following their own protocols. For TCRbeta analysis, collaborator samples were shipped as frozen whole blood, as isolated PBMCs, or as DNA extracted from either sample type. The immunoSEQ Assay, a bias-controlled multiplex PCR, was used to amplify TCRbeta CDR3 regions from genomic DNA. From the authors' description of their analysis: The number of nucleated cells in each sample was estimated by amplification of reference gene primers within the assay. To quantify the absolute abundance of each unique TCRbeta CDR3 rearrangement, sequence reads were collapsed and filtered. For each sample, productive Simpson clonality was calculated as the square root of Simpson's diversity index over productive rearrangements. TCRdb provides this immuneACCESS table in a form limited to in-frame rearrangements. Some clones are lacking; in checked studies, under half of them reflect an unresolved V gene, and why the rest are absent is not known. D and trimming come from the DNA, and the V and J calls and clone size come from that table. The sample yields 35,000 to 45,000 clones; 80% to 90% were counted once. Around a fifth of the sample is taken by the ten largest.

The source material was peripheral blood. The receptor's source is a man aged 65-85 years with acute or convalescent COVID-19. The chain employs TRBV6-5 and TRBJ1-6; D gene: possibly TRBD1, on 5 matching bases. The DNA is TGTGCCAGCAGCCCCGGGACTTATAATTCACCCCTCCACTTT. Translated, this gives CASSPGTYNSPLHF.